The 4 T cell receptor beta chains below were found in one sample sequenced in a study of CD4 and CD8 cells across lung adenocarcinoma regions. In TCRdb, the PCR reads were re-called with MiXCR into one record per CDR3 protein. The sample records around 23,000 distinct CDR3 sequences, 50% to 55% being singletons. The material sequenced was CD8+ T cells from the center of a lung tumor. These receptors originate from a male donor with lung adenocarcinoma. The CD4 and CD8 labels of this study may be unreliable.

The genes are TRBV4-1 and TRBJ2-1; possibly TRBD2 for D (5 bases). Germline V gives CDR1 MGHRA, CDR2 YSYEKL. The ends were cut back, 1 base at V and 8 bases at J, with 15 bases in the middle. The CDR3 consists of 15 residues. CDR3 region: CASSQVPGLVHEQFF. CDR3 nucleotide sequence: TGCGCCAGCAGCCAAGTCCCTGGACTTGTCCATGAGCAGTTCTTC.

On this clonotype itself: At one end the junction does not follow the germline gene, possibly because of a read error. V is TRBV6-5 and J is TRBJ2-3; TRBD2 is a possible D gene (6 bases). Germline V gene lookup returns CDR1 MNHEY and CDR2 SVGAGI. The CDR3 totals 14 residues. CDR3 nucleotides: TGTGCCAGCAGTTACGTCGGGAGCACAGATACGCAGTTTTTT. Amino acids: CASSYVGSTDTQFF.

This clonotype was found once. The junction does not match germline at one end; this may be a read error. The chain uses TRBV6-1 and TRBJ2-3; the D gene is possibly TRBD1 (6 bases). Germline loops: CDR1 MNHNS, CDR2 SASEGT. CDR3 length: 15 amino acids. CDR3 nucleotides: TGTGCCAGCAGTGCTACAGGGTGTGGCAAAAACACGCAGTATTTC. This translates into CASSATGCGKNTQYF.

This clonotype was seen a few times. The V and J genes are TRBV12-3 or TRBV12-4 and TRBJ1-2; D remains unclear. Between the trimmed V and J ends, which lost 1 base and 8 bases, there was a span of 11 bases. The CDR3 spans 13 residues. The CDR3 here is CASSLDGRGGYTF. The CDR3, as DNA: TGTGCCAGCAGTTTAGACGGGAGAGGCGGCTACACCTTC.